Sequencing of this TCR beta chain was carried out in a study of shared clonotypes between healthy human individuals (dated by TCRdb to the early 2020s). With regard to the full study: Three men and a couple of women, aged 18 to 49 years, made up the cohort. For each donor, three plates each were used for CD4 naive and CD4 memory, two plates were used for CD8 naive, and one plate was used for CD8 memory. To increase sequencing depth and limit assay-specific biases, different laboratories used diverse techniques to prepare libraries and sequence TCR repertoires. Per donor, leukapheresis produced somewhere between about 0.8 and 9.5 billion PBMCs. To estimate repertoire size and how much clonotype sharing occurs between individuals, the study deeply sequenced the blood TCR repertoires of five healthy adults. Study-wide findings and limitations: Naive subsets generally had larger estimated clonotype richness than memory subsets did. Even with the large sequencing depth, rarefaction of the sorted-subset datasets indicated that sequencing was incomplete. Around 5.4% of naive CD4, around 3.5% of naive CD8, 2.3% of memory CD4, and 0.4% of memory CD8 clonotypes were shared across several donors. Only blood was sampled, and tissue TCR repertoires likely differ from those in blood. Clonotypes shared by all four sorted-subset donors showed higher generation probabilities than non-shared clonotypes. The small number of donors limited the genetic and exposure-history diversity represented. Based on pairwise subsampling, the degree of clonotype sharing among donors was expected to be affected by sequencing depth.

Using the deep immunoSEQ assay, TCR CDR3 regions were amplified from genomic DNA by multiplex PCR. Extracted genomic DNA from each cell subset was distributed evenly across all wells of several immunoSEQ 96-well plates, and each plate was treated as a replicate. For sorted subsets, 200 to 250 ng genomic DNA, equal to about 30,000 T cell genomes, was loaded into each replicate PCR. Purified libraries were measured with a Qubit 3.0 fluorometer, size-checked on a Bioanalyzer 2100, and measured again with the KAPA Library Quantification kit. A separate single-read 150-cycle Illumina NextSeq 550 flow cell was used to sequence each immunoSEQ 96-well plate. The authors processed their data as follows. Because the immunoSEQ output included only junctional sequences and no quality scores, the filtering could not be the same as the filtering used for full-length reads. To assign V/J genes and CDR3, sequences were annotated against IMGT germline references using PyIR, a Python wrapper for IgBLAST v1.9. Reads were removed for weak V/J assignments (E-value above 1e-6), missing CDR3, stop codons, out-of-frame junctions, or ambiguous translated residues. V3J clonotypes were defined as sequences sharing an identical inferred V gene, J gene, and CDR3 amino acid sequence. Percentage overlap between repertoires was calculated by dividing the number of shared unique clonotypes by the size of the smaller repertoire. Richness of each repertoire was evaluated using RTK rarefaction, the Chao1 estimator, and Recon v2.1 estimates of unobserved clonotypes. Generation probabilities were computed with OLGA for all TCRbeta clonotypes obtained by the gDNA method from several donors. What TCRdb holds here is the immuneACCESS table cut down to in-frame rearrangements. Part of the clones is not present; checked against another copy, under half of the missing clones reflect an unresolved V gene, and the others are unexplained. The V and J calls and clone size were taken over from that table, and D and trimming were inferred from the DNA. The sample table contains 2.3 million or so clones; only one count was recorded for about 92% of them. The biggest ten clones account for under 0.45% of the sample.

With respect to this clone: Its specific antigen is unknown. Base qualities are not at hand, and no much larger clone is one base apart.

The donors were healthy, HIV-negative adults who had no recently reported acute infections or vaccinations. Every donor was a Caucasian adult living in Nashville, Tennessee, USA. CD4+ T cells were enriched by magnetic negative selection, after which naive cells were positively selected on CD45RA and the negative fraction was taken as the memory subset. Blood was collected by leukapheresis, and PBMCs were isolated by Ficoll-Histopaque density gradient centrifugation and then cryopreserved in liquid nitrogen vapor phase. Analytical flow cytometry was used to check the purity and quantity of each magnetically sorted T cell population. Each sorted fraction had its genomic DNA isolated and then quantified by UV absorbance on a Nanodrop 2000c. Counted from cysteine to phenylalanine, this CDR3 has 17 amino acids. Here the CDR3 DNA is all that survives: 51 bases in frame from base 1. According to the germline V gene (reference sequence), CDR1 reads SGHNT and CDR2 reads YYREEE. Trimming takes 0 bases from V and 6 bases from J, and the germline ends sit 19 bases apart.

The receptor chain draws on TRBV5-4 and TRBJ1-3, with no confident D gene call. The sample taken for sequencing was naive CD4+ T cells from PBMCs. Interpreted using the paper, the cell subset or site label stands for: CD45RA+ positively selected. The source is a man aged 18 to 29 in good health. Some clones in this sample may be carry-over from other donors' samples. The CDR3 region reads CASSLVPGREIENTIYF. The DNA is as follows: TGTGCCAGCAGCTTGGTCCCCGGGAGGGAGATCGAAAACACCATATATTTT.